The source of this T cell receptor beta chain is a study of blood T cells in healthy people across ages. General observations from the study: The unknown donor CMV status may have confounded expanded clonotype changes. Researchers judged that diversity estimates from one million T cells fell short of true values.

PCR was performed a second time for 7 to 11 cycles using a sample-barcoded 5' primer and a J-beta primer mix. From each sample, at least 3 million paired-end reads containing CDR3 were obtained. TCRdb analysed the 5' RACE reads with MiXCR anew, one entry per CDR3 protein. The profile covers fewer than 800,000 distinct CDR3 sequences, with more than 20% appearing a single time and under 9.5% taken by the ten largest. To note about this clonotype: Its matching antigen is unknown. Its ends do not fully match the called genes, so a read error is possible.

These data were also reused for a study on T cells of mothers and their children.

Sequencing was performed on blood. This TCR derives from a boy between 10 and 17 years old in good health.

CDR3 sequence (DNA): TGCGCCAGCAGCTTAGCTGTCTTAGATCAGCCCCAGCATTTT. Translating gives CASSLAVLDQPQHF. The chain joins TRBV7-3 to TRBJ1-5; the D is unclear. CDR1 is SGHTA, CDR2 FQGTGA, per germline. This CDR3 is built from 14 residues.